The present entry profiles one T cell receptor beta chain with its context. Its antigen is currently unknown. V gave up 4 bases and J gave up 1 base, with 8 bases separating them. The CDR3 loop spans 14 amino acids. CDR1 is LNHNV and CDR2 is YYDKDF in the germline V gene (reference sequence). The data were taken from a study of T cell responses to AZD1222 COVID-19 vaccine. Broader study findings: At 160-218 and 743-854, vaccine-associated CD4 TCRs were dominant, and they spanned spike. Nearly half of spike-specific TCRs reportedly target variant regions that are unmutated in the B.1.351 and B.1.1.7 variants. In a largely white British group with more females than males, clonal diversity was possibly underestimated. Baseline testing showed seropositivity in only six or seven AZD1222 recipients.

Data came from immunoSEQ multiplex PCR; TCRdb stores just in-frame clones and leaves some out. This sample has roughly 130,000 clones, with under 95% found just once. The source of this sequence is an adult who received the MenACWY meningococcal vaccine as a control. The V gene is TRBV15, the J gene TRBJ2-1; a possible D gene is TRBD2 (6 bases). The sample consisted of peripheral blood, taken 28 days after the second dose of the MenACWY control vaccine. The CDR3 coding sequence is TGTGCCACCAGCAACGGGAGATCCTACAATGAGCAGTTCTTC. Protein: CATSNGRSYNEQFF.